Detailed here is one T cell receptor beta chain. Its antigen is not yet known. Base qualities are not at hand, and no much larger clone is one base apart. The record originates from a study of T cell changes during pregnancy in multiple sclerosis (dated by TCRdb to the late 2010s). With respect to the entire study: The study looked at changes in the T cell repertoire across pregnancy in women with multiple sclerosis.

The library was built by means of the immunoSEQ multiplex PCR assay. Held by TCRdb, this immuneACCESS table contains in-frame sequences only and omits some clones. Under half of the omission traces to an unresolved V gene where checked; the cause of the rest is unknown. This sample comprises tens of thousands of clones, roughly nine tenths of them detected only once. Of the sample, roughly 0.5% falls within the top ten clones. Trimming removed 4 bases from V and 4 bases from J; the gene matches leave 8 bases unexplained. The CDR3 sequence holds 16 residues, the cysteine and phenylalanine included. Left in the record is the CDR3 DNA by itself, 48 bases read in frame from the first base. From the germline V gene, CDR1 is MNHNS and CDR2 is SASEGT.

The sample here was CD4+ T cells from peripheral blood mononuclear cells, taken in the first trimester of pregnancy. The chain uses TRBV6-1 and TRBJ2-7, with 12 bases in between that match TRBD2. This receptor was taken from a female donor with multiple sclerosis, enrolled in a pregnancy study. In nucleotides, the sequence is TGTGCCAGCAGTGGCGGACTAGCGGGATTGAGTTACGAGCAGTACTTC. This yields the protein CASSGGLAGLSYEQYF.